The T cell receptor (beta chain) described here comes from a study of beta chain features in type 1 diabetes. Background on the study: The patients were much like the healthy donors in age, gender and cell yields.

All of the isolated RNA was reverse transcribed, so expressed TCRB transcripts were sequenced. Generated by immunoSEQ multiplex PCR, the TCRdb table keeps only in-frame clones and is missing some. The table has hundreds of thousands of clones, about a tenth seen once. CD4+ naive, central memory, regulatory and stem cell-like memory subsets were isolated by sorting on CD45RO/CCR7/CD25/CD127/CD95/CD27. The study, taken as a whole, reports: Compared to healthy donors, patients appeared to have naive, central memory and Treg TCRB repertoires that were more alike. Patients with Type 1 diabetes showed moderately but significantly shorter TCRB CDR3s in all four CD4+ subsets. Insertions at VDJ junctions were less frequent in type 1 diabetes patients. These patients also deleted more nucleotides at the same junctions.

CDR3 size: 12 residues. V was pared by 5 bases and J by 6 bases, with 6 bases of the junction left unmatched. Looked up from germline, CDR1 is SQVTM and CDR2 is ANQGSEA. This clone turned up a few times. The antigen is not known. The specimen sequenced was naive CD4+ T cells from blood. The chain links TRBV29-1 to TRBJ1-2; 7 nucleotides agree with TRBD1. This clonotype was obtained from a man aged 25 to 40 with type 1 diabetes. CDR3 nucleotides: TGCAGCGTTCCCGAGACAGGGCATGGCTACACCTTC. This codes for CSVPETGHGYTF.